A single sample gave rise to the 3 T cell receptor beta chains below, sequenced in a study of T cell responses to AZD1222 COVID-19 vaccine. Sequenced by immunoSEQ multiplex PCR; TCRdb stores in-frame clones only, minus some. Of about 85,000 clones detected, approximately 90% appear once; the ten largest clones hold around 8%. Source: peripheral blood, taken 28 days after the second AZD1222 dose. These receptors came from an adult who received the AZD1222 COVID-19 vaccine.

CDR3 bases: TGTGCCAGCTCACCGGTCAACTATGGCTACACCTTC. Encoded protein: CASSPVNYGYTF. This chain connects TRBV18 to TRBJ1-2; no clear D gene. The V gene's germline CDR1 is KGHSH and CDR2 LQKENI. CDR3 length: 12 residues. The V end lost 3 bases, the J end lost 2 bases, and 4 bases lay between the germline ends.

The chain recombines TRBV28 with TRBJ2-7; 8 bases are shared with TRBD1. V dropped 10 bases and J dropped 6; count of bases not matched to a gene: 8. This CDR3 is 12 amino acids long. Germline CDR1 reads MDHEN; CDR2 reads SYDVKM. The DNA for the CDR3 is TGTGCCACCTGGACAGGGTCTAGCGAGCAGTACTTC. Translation gives CATWTGSSEQYF.

The genes are TRBV6-5 and TRBJ2-7; possibly TRBD2 for D (6 bases). Trimming took off 6 bases at V and 2 bases at J, with 14 bases between the two ends. CDR3 length: 14 residues. Germline-derived CDR1 and CDR2 are MNHEY and SVGAGI. Written as DNA, the CDR3 is TGTGCCAGCAGGCCAGCGGGCTACGCCTACGAGCAGTACTTC. This translates into CASRPAGYAYEQYF.